A selection of T cell receptor beta chains follows, all from one sample in a study of T-cell memory formation after mild COVID-19. TCRdb itself ran the 5' RACE reads through MiXCR, one entry per CDR3 protein. The data show about 470,000 distinct CDR3 sequences, over 15% seen once. The sequenced material came from PBMCs or a T cell subset sorted from them (not recorded which). The source of these receptors is an adult woman who had mild COVID-19 (a few samples of this study predate the infection). Cell type and time point are not known. Each CDR3 is given with its conserved first and last residue. Fields, in order: J gene, V gene, D gene, clone size, CDR3 DNA, CDR3 protein. D genes are given only for firm matches. Some rows have no size entry. The others give once, few or many, or a class for an expanded clone.

j_gene: TRBJ1-2; v_gene: TRBV12-3/TRBV12-4; d_gene: TRBD1; abundance: .; CDR3nt: TGTGCCAGCAGTTGGGGGACAGCCTATGGCTACACCTTC; CDR3aa: CASSWGTAYGYTF
j_gene: TRBJ1-5; v_gene: TRBV5-6; d_gene: .; abundance: once; CDR3nt: TGTGCCAGCAGCCGCCTAGGTAAGGGGGAGGGTGGAAGCAATCAGCCCCAGCATTTT; CDR3aa: CASSRLGKGEGGSNQPQHF
j_gene: TRBJ2-7; v_gene: TRBV11-3; d_gene: TRBD1; abundance: few; CDR3nt: TGTGCCAGCTGTGACAGGGCCGCCTACGAGCAGTACTTC; CDR3aa: CASCDRAAYEQYF
j_gene: TRBJ2-5; v_gene: TRBV7-2; d_gene: TRBD2; abundance: many; CDR3nt: TGTGCCAGCAGCTCGGGGCTCGGGAGGGGCCAAGAGACCCAGTACTTC; CDR3aa: CASSSGLGRGQETQYF
j_gene: TRBJ1-2; v_gene: TRBV24-1; d_gene: TRBD1; abundance: .; CDR3nt: TGTGCCACCGGAACGGACAGGGACTATGGCTACACCTTC; CDR3aa: CATGTDRDYGYTF
j_gene: TRBJ2-1; v_gene: TRBV24-1; d_gene: TRBD2; abundance: few; CDR3nt: TGTGCCACCAGTGACCCCGGGAGGGGGGGAAATGAGCAGTTCTTC; CDR3aa: CATSDPGRGGNEQFF
j_gene: TRBJ2-2; v_gene: TRBV20-1; d_gene: TRBD1; abundance: few; CDR3nt: TGCAGTGCTAGAGGCAGGGGGCCGGCCGGGGAGCTGTTTTTT; CDR3aa: CSARGRGPAGELFF
j_gene: TRBJ2-1; v_gene: TRBV11-2; d_gene: .; abundance: .; CDR3nt: TGTGCCAGCAGCTTAGAGTTCGGTTGGGGGAGTACCCCCTATGAGCAGTTCTTC; CDR3aa: CASSLEFGWGSTPYEQFF
j_gene: TRBJ1-3; v_gene: TRBV15; d_gene: TRBD1; abundance: .; CDR3nt: TGTGCCACCAGCAGCCCTGGACAGGGGAATACTACCATATATTTT; CDR3aa: CATSSPGQGNTTIYF
j_gene: TRBJ2-3; v_gene: TRBV14; d_gene: .; abundance: .; CDR3nt: TGTGCCAGCAGCAAAACGACTAGAAAGGGTACAGATACGCAGTATTTT; CDR3aa: CASSKTTRKGTDTQYF
j_gene: TRBJ2-1; v_gene: TRBV6-2/TRBV6-3; d_gene: .; abundance: few; CDR3nt: TGTGCCAGCAGTTACGGATTTCTGAGGCGCCCCCATGAGCAGTTCTTC; CDR3aa: CASSYGFLRRPHEQFF
j_gene: TRBJ1-2; v_gene: TRBV6-5; d_gene: .; abundance: few; CDR3nt: TGTGCCAGCAGTTACGGCCAGACAGTTAACTATGGCTACACCTTC; CDR3aa: CASSYGQTVNYGYTF
j_gene: TRBJ1-4; v_gene: TRBV6-5; d_gene: .; abundance: .; CDR3nt: TGTGCCAGCAGTCGGACCCAGGGAAATGAAAAACTGTTTTTT; CDR3aa: CASSRTQGNEKLFF
j_gene: TRBJ2-3; v_gene: TRBV7-3; d_gene: TRBD2; abundance: .; CDR3nt: TGTGCCAGCAGCGAATCCGGGACTAGCGGGAGGGCCAGAGATACGCAGTATTTT; CDR3aa: CASSESGTSGRARDTQYF
j_gene: TRBJ2-2; v_gene: TRBV5-1; d_gene: .; abundance: .; CDR3nt: TGCGCCAGCAGCCAAGGACAGTTCACCGGGGAGCTGTTTTTT; CDR3aa: CASSQGQFTGELFF
j_gene: TRBJ2-2; v_gene: TRBV24-1; d_gene: .; abundance: few; CDR3nt: TGTGCCACCAGTGACACCGGGACTGTCGACCCCGGGGAGCTGTTTTTT; CDR3aa: CATSDTGTVDPGELFF
j_gene: TRBJ1-5; v_gene: TRBV19; d_gene: TRBD1; abundance: .; CDR3nt: TGTGCCAGTAGTATAACTTCCGGGACAGGGTTTCAGCCCCAGCATTTT; CDR3aa: CASSITSGTGFQPQHF
j_gene: TRBJ1-2; v_gene: TRBV7-8; d_gene: .; abundance: few; CDR3nt: TGTGCCAGCAGCCCGAGGGAGCCGTTTAATAGCGTCTATGGCTACACCTTC; CDR3aa: CASSPREPFNSVYGYTF
j_gene: TRBJ2-7; v_gene: TRBV12-3/TRBV12-4; d_gene: .; abundance: many; CDR3nt: TGTGCCAGCAGTTTCAGGGGAGCAAGCTCCTACGAGCAGTACTTC; CDR3aa: CASSFRGASSYEQYF
j_gene: TRBJ2-3; v_gene: TRBV14; d_gene: TRBD1; abundance: .; CDR3nt: TGTGCCAGCAGCCAACGGAGGAGCGAACAGGGGGCGTGGGCAGATACGCAGTATTTT; CDR3aa: CASSQRRSEQGAWADTQYF
j_gene: TRBJ2-7; v_gene: TRBV6-5; d_gene: .; abundance: few; CDR3nt: TGTGCCAGCAGTTACTCGCCACGGCCCCCGGGACCCCGCATCGAGCAGTACTTC; CDR3aa: CASSYSPRPPGPRIEQYF
j_gene: TRBJ1-6; v_gene: TRBV30; d_gene: .; abundance: .; CDR3nt: TGTGCCTGGAGACCGCAGGGTTTTTCACCCCTCCACTTT; CDR3aa: CAWRPQGFSPLHF
j_gene: TRBJ1-6; v_gene: TRBV5-1; d_gene: .; abundance: few; CDR3nt: TGCGCCAGCAGCTTGGCCCCGGACAGTCCTAATTCACCCCTCCACTTT; CDR3aa: CASSLAPDSPNSPLHF
j_gene: TRBJ2-1; v_gene: TRBV6-5; d_gene: TRBD1; abundance: few; CDR3nt: TGTGCCAGCAGTTATATGGCAGGGGGTCGCGGTGAGCAGTTCTTC; CDR3aa: CASSYMAGGRGEQFF
j_gene: TRBJ1-3; v_gene: TRBV10-3; d_gene: .; abundance: few; CDR3nt: TGTGCCATCAGTGCGTATGGCTCGAGCTCTGGAAACACCATATATTTT; CDR3aa: CAISAYGSSSGNTIYF
j_gene: TRBJ2-3; v_gene: TRBV27; d_gene: TRBD2; abundance: .; CDR3nt: TGTGCCAGCAGTGTACTAGCGGGGAACACAGATACGCAGTATTTT; CDR3aa: CASSVLAGNTDTQYF
j_gene: TRBJ1-1; v_gene: TRBV30; d_gene: TRBD1; abundance: few; CDR3nt: TGTGCCTGGAGTTTCGGGTCAGGGGGCGCTGAAGCTTTCTTT; CDR3aa: CAWSFGSGGAEAFF
j_gene: TRBJ1-3; v_gene: TRBV7-2; d_gene: .; abundance: .; CDR3nt: TGTGCCAGCAGCTCGCATCCAGGGGACCGATTCTCTGGAAACACCATATATTTT; CDR3aa: CASSSHPGDRFSGNTIYF
j_gene: TRBJ2-7; v_gene: TRBV2; d_gene: TRBD2; abundance: .; CDR3nt: TGTGCCAGCACCGGGCGGGACTACCCAGATTCCTACGAGCAGTACTTC; CDR3aa: CASTGRDYPDSYEQYF
j_gene: TRBJ2-3; v_gene: TRBV12-3/TRBV12-4; d_gene: TRBD2; abundance: many; CDR3nt: TGTGCCAGCAGTTTAAGGATGACTAGCGGGGGCCCGGCAGATACGCAGTATTTT; CDR3aa: CASSLRMTSGGPADTQYF
j_gene: TRBJ2-1; v_gene: TRBV4-1; d_gene: .; abundance: .; CDR3nt: TGCGCCAGCAGCCAAGAAGGGCGGGTTTTCAGGGGTGAGCAGTTCTTC; CDR3aa: CASSQEGRVFRGEQFF
j_gene: TRBJ2-3; v_gene: TRBV11-2; d_gene: .; abundance: few; CDR3nt: TGTGCCAGCAGCTTAGTGGGGGGGGGCCGCACAGATACGCAGTATTTT; CDR3aa: CASSLVGGGRTDTQYF
j_gene: TRBJ2-5; v_gene: TRBV7-2; d_gene: TRBD2; abundance: few; CDR3nt: TGTGCCAGCAGCTCGGGAGGGCCGCAGACCCAGTACTTC; CDR3aa: CASSSGGPQTQYF
j_gene: TRBJ2-2; v_gene: TRBV15; d_gene: .; abundance: many; CDR3nt: TGTGCCACCAGCGGACCGGAGGGGCGAACAGGGAAGGACACCGGGGAGCTGTTTTTT; CDR3aa: CATSGPEGRTGKDTGELFF
j_gene: TRBJ2-5; v_gene: TRBV30; d_gene: .; abundance: .; CDR3nt: TGTGCCTGGAGTGTACGACGGGGGGCGATGTCCACCCAGTACTTC; CDR3aa: CAWSVRRGAMSTQYF
j_gene: TRBJ2-2; v_gene: TRBV6-1; d_gene: .; abundance: few; CDR3nt: TGTGCCAGCAGTGAAGTGGGCGCGGGGTGGAACACCGGGGAGCTGTTTTTT; CDR3aa: CASSEVGAGWNTGELFF
j_gene: TRBJ1-1; v_gene: TRBV4-1; d_gene: TRBD1; abundance: .; CDR3nt: TGCGCCAGCAGCCAAGAACCCCGTAGGGGGCGGGTGAACACTGAAGCTTTCTTT; CDR3aa: CASSQEPRRGRVNTEAFF
j_gene: TRBJ1-4; v_gene: TRBV6-6; d_gene: .; abundance: .; CDR3nt: TGTGCCAGCAGTATGGATTCAACTAATGAAAAACTGTTTTTT; CDR3aa: CASSMDSTNEKLFF
j_gene: TRBJ2-1; v_gene: TRBV9; d_gene: .; abundance: few; CDR3nt: TGTGCCAGCAGCGCCCAGTCATCCCGAACTGAGCAGTTCTTC; CDR3aa: CASSAQSSRTEQFF
j_gene: TRBJ2-5; v_gene: TRBV21-1; d_gene: .; abundance: few; CDR3nt: TGTGCCAGCAGCAAACGACAGGGCAAGACCCAGTACTTC; CDR3aa: CASSKRQGKTQYF
j_gene: TRBJ2-5; v_gene: TRBV20-1; d_gene: .; abundance: once; CDR3nt: TGCAGTGCTAGAGCGGTCCAAGAGTACCAAGAGACCCAGTACTTC; CDR3aa: CSARAVQEYQETQYF
j_gene: TRBJ2-2; v_gene: TRBV14; d_gene: .; abundance: few; CDR3nt: TGTGCCAGCGGCCAGCGGGCGAACACCGGGGAGCTGTTTTTT; CDR3aa: CASGQRANTGELFF
j_gene: TRBJ2-1; v_gene: TRBV11-2; d_gene: TRBD2; abundance: .; CDR3nt: TGTGCCAGCAGCTTAGAGCTAGCGGGAGGGCCCTACAATGAGCAGTTCTTC; CDR3aa: CASSLELAGGPYNEQFF
j_gene: TRBJ1-2; v_gene: TRBV27; d_gene: .; abundance: .; CDR3nt: TGTGCCAGCAGTTCTCTCAGGGTGGGTAGCTATGGCTACACCTTC; CDR3aa: CASSSLRVGSYGYTF
j_gene: TRBJ2-1; v_gene: TRBV25-1; d_gene: .; abundance: .; CDR3nt: TGTGCCAGCAGTCAGCCTCTCTACAATGAGCAGTTCTTC; CDR3aa: CASSQPLYNEQFF